This TCR beta chain was sequenced during a study of blood T cell repertoires in COVID-19. Study information: Sites across the United States, Italy and Spain contributed samples from acute and convalescent COVID-19.

The CDR3 consists of 17 residues. Germline V gene sequence: CDR1 KGHDR, CDR2 SFDVKD. After removal of 1 base from V and 2 bases from J, the junction contained 5 bases not matched to a gene. The method was immunoSEQ multiplex PCR; TCRdb's version includes in-frame clones alone and lacks a portion of them. Of about 280,000 clones in the sample, 75% to 90% were seen once. The receptor was derived from a woman aged 40 to 55 who had recovered from COVID-19. The chain links TRBV24-1 to TRBJ2-5; 11 bases line up with TRBD2. Material for sequencing was peripheral blood. In nucleotides, the CDR3 is TGTGCCACCAGTGATTTAGGGACTAGCGGTACTCAAGAGACCCAGTACTTC. Protein: CATSDLGTSGTQETQYF.